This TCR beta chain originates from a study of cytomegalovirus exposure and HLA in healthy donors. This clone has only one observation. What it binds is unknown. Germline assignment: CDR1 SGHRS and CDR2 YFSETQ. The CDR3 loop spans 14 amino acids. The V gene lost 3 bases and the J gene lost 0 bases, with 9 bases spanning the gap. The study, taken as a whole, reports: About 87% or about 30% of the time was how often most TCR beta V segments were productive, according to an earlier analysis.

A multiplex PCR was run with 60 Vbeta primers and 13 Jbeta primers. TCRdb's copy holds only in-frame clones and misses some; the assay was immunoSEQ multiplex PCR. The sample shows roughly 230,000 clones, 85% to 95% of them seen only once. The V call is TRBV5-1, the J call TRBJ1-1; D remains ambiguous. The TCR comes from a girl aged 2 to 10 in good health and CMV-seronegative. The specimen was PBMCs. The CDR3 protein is CASSSEWLNTEAFF. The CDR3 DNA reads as TGCGCCAGCAGCTCCGAGTGGTTGAACACTGAAGCTTTCTTT.